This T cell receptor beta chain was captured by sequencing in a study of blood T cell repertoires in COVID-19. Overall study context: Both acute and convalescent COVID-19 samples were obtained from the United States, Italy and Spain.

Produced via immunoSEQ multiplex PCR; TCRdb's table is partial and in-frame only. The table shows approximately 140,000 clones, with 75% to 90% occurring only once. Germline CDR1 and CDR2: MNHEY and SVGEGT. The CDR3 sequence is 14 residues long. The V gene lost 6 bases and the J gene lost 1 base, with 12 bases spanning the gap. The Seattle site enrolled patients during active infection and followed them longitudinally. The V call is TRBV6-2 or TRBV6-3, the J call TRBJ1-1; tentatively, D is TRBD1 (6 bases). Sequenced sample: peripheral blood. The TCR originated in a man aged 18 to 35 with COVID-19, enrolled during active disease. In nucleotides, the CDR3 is TGTGCCAGCAGCGTCGCACAGGGGAACACTGAAGCTTTCTTT. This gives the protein CASSVAQGNTEAFF.